This T cell receptor (beta chain) was observed in a study of blood T cell repertoires in COVID-19. V gave up 1 base and J gave up 1 base, with 10 bases separating them. CDR1 is SGHNT, CDR2 YENEEA, per germline. The CDR3 length is 15 residues. Original handling: Quantification of nucleated cells was approximated via reference gene primer amplification. Repertoires were generated with immunoSEQ multiplex PCR, while TCRdb's copy carries only in-frame clones and drops some. V, J and clone size are taken as reported in that table, and D and trimming were inferred from the DNA itself. The data contain some 200,000 clones, 81% of them singletons.

This receptor was identified in a woman in her forties with COVID-19, enrolled during active disease. The V gene is TRBV11-3, the J gene TRBJ1-1; D might be TRBD1 (5 bases). Material: peripheral blood. The CDR3 DNA is TGTGCCAGCAGCTTAGGGGGCGCTGAGAACACTGAAGCTTTCTTT. This encodes CASSLGGAENTEAFF.